A single sample is the source of the 6 T cell receptor beta chains below, sequenced in a study of blood T cell repertoires in COVID-19 (dated by TCRdb to between 2020 and 2021). Libraries were constructed by the immunoSEQ multiplex PCR assay. This immuneACCESS table, as held by TCRdb, lists in-frame sequences with V and J called but not all clones. Of the missing ones, under half trace to an unresolved V gene in checked studies; the others have no known cause. This sample holds 250,000 to 400,000 clones; around nine tenths were observed only once. The ten largest clones take up around 2.5% of the sample. Sequenced sample: PBMCs or T cells enriched from blood (not recorded which). These receptor sequences come from a man in his fifties or sixties who had recovered from COVID-19.

The chain joins TRBV18 to TRBJ2-5, with 9 nucleotides matching TRBD2. CDR1 KGHSH and CDR2 LQKENI come from the germline V gene. The CDR3 contains 17 residues. The V segment lost 1 base and the J segment 0 bases; nucleotides outside the gene matches: 6. This CDR3 reads CASSPLASGNHQETQYF. The CDR3 DNA follows: TGTGCCAGCTCACCACTTGCTAGCGGGAACCACCAAGAGACCCAGTACTTC.

This chain joins TRBV7-9 and TRBJ2-3, with 9 nucleotides matching TRBD1. V gave up 0 bases and J gave up 0 bases; unmatched junction bases: 4. CDR1 and CDR2 from the germline V gene are SEHNR and FQNEAQ (reference sequence). The CDR3 loop spans 17 amino acids. The chain's CDR3 is CASSLAIGTGSTDTQYF. The CDR3 DNA is TGTGCCAGCAGCTTAGCTATCGGGACAGGGAGCACAGATACGCAGTATTTT. The full variable domain, rest sourced from reference TRBV7-9 and TRBJ2-3, is DTGVSQNPRHKITKRGQNVTFRCDPISEHNRLYWYRQTLGQGPEFLTYFQNEAQLEKSRLLSDRFSAERPKGSFSTLEIQRTEQGDSAMYLCASSLAIGTGSTDTQYFGPGTRLTVL.

This sequence joins TRBV5-1 and TRBJ2-1; no clear D gene. This CDR3 spans 13 amino acids. From germline, CDR1 is SGHRS and CDR2 YFSETQ. V was cut by 7 bases and J by 6 bases, with 14 bases left in between. CDR3 protein: CASYLPSSNEQFF. Written as DNA, the CDR3 is TGCGCCAGCTACCTCCCTAGTAGCAATGAGCAGTTCTTC.

This chain joins TRBV6-5 and TRBJ1-2; 9 bases agree with TRBD1. This CDR3 contains 14 residues. V lost 0 bases, J lost 4 bases, and 0 bases stayed unmatched. Germline CDR1 reads MNHEY; CDR2 reads SVGAGI. The CDR3 loop is CASSYSDRGYGYTF. The CDR3 bases are TGTGCCAGCAGTTACTCGGACAGGGGCTATGGCTACACCTTC.

The chain links TRBV5-1 to TRBJ1-1, with D possibly being TRBD1 (5 bases). V lost 4 bases and J 0 bases, leaving 13 bases between the germline ends. CDR3 length equals 15 residues. CDR1 and CDR2 (germline): SGHRS, YFSETQ. The CDR3 is CASSRHETVNTEAFF. Written as DNA, the CDR3 is TGCGCCAGCAGCAGGCATGAGACAGTGAACACTGAAGCTTTCTTT.

This clone was found once. The gene calls are TRBV6-5 and TRBJ1-1, with TRBD1 matching 7 bases. With V trimmed by 7 bases and J by 5 bases, 7 bases remained unmatched. This CDR3 region has 13 residues. Germline CDR1 is MNHEY and CDR2 is SVGAGI. CDR3 sequence (DNA): TGTGCCAGCACTAGACAGGGTAGAACTGAAGCTTTCTTT. It yields the protein CASTRQGRTEAFF.